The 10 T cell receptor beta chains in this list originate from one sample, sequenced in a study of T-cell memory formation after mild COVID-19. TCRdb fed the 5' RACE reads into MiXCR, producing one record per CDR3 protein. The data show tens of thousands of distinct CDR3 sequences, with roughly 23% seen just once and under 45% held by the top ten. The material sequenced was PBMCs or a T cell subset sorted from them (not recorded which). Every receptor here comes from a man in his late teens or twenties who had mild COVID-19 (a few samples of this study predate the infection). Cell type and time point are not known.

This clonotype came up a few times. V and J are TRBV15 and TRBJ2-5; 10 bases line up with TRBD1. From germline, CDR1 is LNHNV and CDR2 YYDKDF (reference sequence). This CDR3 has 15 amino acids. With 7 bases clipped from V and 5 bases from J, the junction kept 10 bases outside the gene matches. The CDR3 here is CATTASGTGVETQYF. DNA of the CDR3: TGTGCCACCACCGCGTCCGGGACAGGGGTGGAGACCCAGTACTTC. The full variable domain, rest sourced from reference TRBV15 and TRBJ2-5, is DAMVIQNPRYQVTQFGKPVTLSCSQTLNHNVMYWYQQKSSQAPKLLFHYYDKDFNNEADTPDNFQSRRPNTSFCFLDIRSPGLGDTAMYLCATTASGTGVETQYFGPGTRLLVL.

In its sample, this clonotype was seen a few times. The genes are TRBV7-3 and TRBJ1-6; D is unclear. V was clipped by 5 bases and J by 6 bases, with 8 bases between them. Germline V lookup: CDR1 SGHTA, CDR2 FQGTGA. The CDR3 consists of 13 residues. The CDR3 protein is CASSAGRNSPLHF. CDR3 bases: TGTGCCAGCAGCGCGGGCCGTAATTCACCCCTCCACTTT.

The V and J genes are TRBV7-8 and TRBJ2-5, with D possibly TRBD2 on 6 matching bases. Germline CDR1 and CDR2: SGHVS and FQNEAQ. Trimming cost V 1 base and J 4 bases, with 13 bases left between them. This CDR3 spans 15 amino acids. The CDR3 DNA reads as TGTGCCAGCAGCTTAGGGCGGGGTTACGGAGAGACCCAGTACTTC. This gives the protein CASSLGRGYGETQYF.

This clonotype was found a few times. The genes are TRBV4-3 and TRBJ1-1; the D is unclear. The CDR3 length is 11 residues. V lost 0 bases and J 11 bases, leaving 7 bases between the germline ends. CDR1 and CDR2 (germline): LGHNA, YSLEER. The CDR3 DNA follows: TGCGCCAGCAGCCAAGACACTGGGGCTTTCTTT. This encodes CASSQDTGAFF.

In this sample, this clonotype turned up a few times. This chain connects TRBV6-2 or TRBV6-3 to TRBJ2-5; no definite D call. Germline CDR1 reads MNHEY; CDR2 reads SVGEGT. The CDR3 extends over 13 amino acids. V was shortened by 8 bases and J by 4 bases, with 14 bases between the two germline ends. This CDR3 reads CASCNGFGETQYF. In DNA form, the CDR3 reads TGTGCCAGCTGCAATGGATTTGGAGAGACCCAGTACTTC.

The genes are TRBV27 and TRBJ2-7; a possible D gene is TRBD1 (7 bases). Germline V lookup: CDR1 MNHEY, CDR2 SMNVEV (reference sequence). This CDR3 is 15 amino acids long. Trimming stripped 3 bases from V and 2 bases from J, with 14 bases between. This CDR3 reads CASSFRRGQPYEQYF. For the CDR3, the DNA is TGTGCCAGCAGTTTTAGGAGGGGACAGCCCTACGAGCAGTACTTC.

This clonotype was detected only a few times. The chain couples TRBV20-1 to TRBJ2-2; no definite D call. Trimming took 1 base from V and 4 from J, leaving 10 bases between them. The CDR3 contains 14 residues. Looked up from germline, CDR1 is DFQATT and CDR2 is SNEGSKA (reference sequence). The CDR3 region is CSARGGVSTGELFF. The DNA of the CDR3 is TGCAGTGCTAGAGGTGGCGTCAGCACCGGGGAGCTGTTTTTT.

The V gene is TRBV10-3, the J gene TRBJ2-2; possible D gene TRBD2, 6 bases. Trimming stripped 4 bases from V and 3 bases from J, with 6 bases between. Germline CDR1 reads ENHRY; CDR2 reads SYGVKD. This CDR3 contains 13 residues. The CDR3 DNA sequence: TGTGCCATCAGTGCGGGGGACACCGGGGAGCTGTTTTTT. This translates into CAISAGDTGELFF.

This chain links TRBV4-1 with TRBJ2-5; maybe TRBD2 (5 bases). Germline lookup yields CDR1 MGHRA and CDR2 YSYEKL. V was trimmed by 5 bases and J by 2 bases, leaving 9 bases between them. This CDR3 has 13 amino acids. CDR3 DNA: TGCGCCAGCAGCGTTCGGGATCAAGAGACCCAGTACTTC. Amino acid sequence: CASSVRDQETQYF.

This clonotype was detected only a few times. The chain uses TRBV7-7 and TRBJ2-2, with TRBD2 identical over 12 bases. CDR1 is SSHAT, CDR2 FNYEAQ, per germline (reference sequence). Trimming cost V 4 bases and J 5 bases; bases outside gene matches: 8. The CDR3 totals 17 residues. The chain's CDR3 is CASSYSLAGGPTGELFF. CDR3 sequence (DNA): TGTGCCAGCAGCTATTCCCTAGCGGGGGGGCCGACCGGGGAGCTGTTTTTT.